One and the same sample provided the 15 T cell receptor beta chains below, sequenced in a study of cytomegalovirus exposure and HLA in healthy donors. Researchers ran the PCR with 60 Vbeta and 13 Jbeta primers. TCRdb's table, derived via immunoSEQ multiplex PCR, lists solely in-frame clones and lacks some. The data hold 150,000 to 200,000 clones, with approximately 84% observed a single time. Sequences were obtained from PBMCs. All receptors derive from a girl aged 10-17 years in good health and CMV-seropositive.

The chain has TRBV5-4 and TRBJ2-1, with 11 bases fitting TRBD1. The germline gives CDR1 SGHNT, CDR2 YYREEE (reference sequence). Trimming removed 4 bases from V and 7 bases from J; junction bases left unmatched: 10. The CDR3 is 16 residues long. In DNA, the CDR3 is TGTGCCAGCAGCCCCGGACAGGGGGCGCCGGGGAATGAGCAGTTCTTC. It specifies CASSPGQGAPGNEQFF.

The J gene is TRBJ2-5, the V gene TRBV11-2, with no clear D. The CDR3 sequence is 13 residues long. The ends were cut back, 4 bases at V and 5 bases at J, with 11 bases in the middle. The germline gives CDR1 SGHAT, CDR2 FQNNGV. The CDR3 DNA follows: TGTGCCAGCAGCTCTGGAGCTAGGGAGACCCAGTACTTC. The encoded protein is CASSSGARETQYF.

As for this clone: In the same sample, other DNA sequences code for this CDR3. The rearrangement links TRBV6-5 to TRBJ1-1; no clear D. Trimming took 4 bases from V and 1 from J, leaving 7 bases between them. This CDR3 has 13 amino acids. The germline gives CDR1 MNHEY, CDR2 SVGAGI. In DNA, the CDR3 is TGTGCCAGCAGTTTACGGGGGAACACTGAAGCTTTCTTT. Amino acid sequence: CASSLRGNTEAFF.

The chain couples TRBV14 to TRBJ2-3, with no clear D. V dropped 4 bases and J dropped 2 bases, with 4 bases sitting between them. Germline assignment: CDR1 SGHDN and CDR2 FVKESK. The CDR3 has 12 residues. CDR3 loop: CASSPFTDTQYF. The CDR3 DNA reads TGTGCCAGCAGCCCCTTCACAGATACGCAGTATTTT.

V gene TRBV5-8 combines with J gene TRBJ2-7, with 10 bases matching TRBD2. The germline gives CDR1 SGHTS, CDR2 YDEGEE. J lost 0 bases, V lost 5 bases, and 8 bases had no gene match. The CDR3 extends over 16 amino acids. The CDR3 sequence: CASSRRSGGASYEQYF. Here the CDR3 DNA reads TGTGCCAGCAGTAGGCGGAGCGGGGGGGCCTCCTACGAGCAGTACTTC.

The chain links TRBV6-1 to TRBJ1-1, with D possibly matching TRBD1 (6 bases). This CDR3 has 14 amino acids. Germline V gene lookup returns CDR1 MNHNS and CDR2 SASEGT. V shed 5 bases and J shed 3 bases, with 13 bases lying between them. The CDR3 DNA sequence: TGTGCCAGCAGTACGAGGGGGAAGGACACTGAAGCTTTCTTT. Amino acids: CASSTRGKDTEAFF.

The chain couples TRBV14 to TRBJ1-2, with TRBD1 matching over 10 bases. The CDR3 runs 18 residues. The germline V gene has CDR1 SGHDN and CDR2 FVKESK. The trim removed 0 bases at V and 3 bases at J, leaving 10 bases unmatched. The CDR3 protein is CASSQDGDRGPWDYGYTF. CDR3 nucleotides: TGTGCCAGCAGCCAAGATGGGGACAGGGGCCCTTGGGACTATGGCTACACCTTC. Full variable domain (rest looked up from reference TRBV14 and TRBJ1-2): EAGVTQFPSHSVIEKGQTVTLRCDPISGHDNLYWYRRVMGKEIKFLLHFVKESKQDESGMPNNRFLAERTGGTYSTLKVQPAELEDSGVYFCASSQDGDRGPWDYGYTFGSGTRLTVV.

The J gene is TRBJ2-1, the V gene TRBV11-3; possible D gene TRBD1, 5 bases. CDR1 is SGHNT and CDR2 is YENEEA in the germline V gene. The CDR3 is 14 amino acids. The germline V and J ends were trimmed by 2 bases and 5 bases, with 10 bases remaining between them. DNA of the CDR3: TGTGCCAGCAGCTTACAGGGTAACCACAATGAGCAGTTCTTC. The encoded protein is CASSLQGNHNEQFF.

The J gene is TRBJ1-1, the V gene TRBV5-1; D remains unclear. There are 13 residues in the CDR3. Germline CDR1 reads SGHRS; CDR2 reads YFSETQ. V lost 4 bases and J 4 bases, leaving 11 bases between the germline ends. CDR3 amino acids: CASSQEGSTEAFF. The CDR3, as DNA: TGCGCCAGCAGCCAGGAAGGAAGCACTGAAGCTTTCTTT.

The rearrangement joins TRBV5-4 to TRBJ1-1; perhaps TRBD1 as D (6 bases). V shed 0 bases and J shed 11 bases, with 17 bases lying between them. The V gene's germline CDR1 is SGHNT and CDR2 YYREEE (reference sequence). This CDR3 contains 14 residues. CDR3 nucleotide sequence: TGTGCCAGCAGCTTGGGAAATAACAGGGAGAACGCTTTCTTT. It translates to CASSLGNNRENAFF.

V gene TRBV19 combines with J gene TRBJ2-7; possible D gene TRBD1, 5 bases. Per the germline V gene, CDR1 is LNHDA and CDR2 is SQIVND (reference sequence). This CDR3 spans 14 amino acids. The V and J ends lost 8 bases and 1 base respectively, with 15 bases between them. CDR3 amino acids: CASGWGVESYEQYF. CDR3 sequence (DNA): TGTGCCAGTGGCTGGGGCGTGGAGTCCTACGAGCAGTACTTC.

CDR3 DNA: TGTGCCAGCAGTTACTCGAGAGCACAGACTGGAAACACCATATATTTT. It translates to CASSYSRAQTGNTIYF. This rearrangement joins TRBV6-5 to TRBJ1-3; unclear D gene. The CDR3 is made up of 16 amino acids. V was shortened by 0 bases and J by 2 bases, with 11 bases between the two germline ends. Germline V gene lookup returns CDR1 MNHEY and CDR2 SVGAGI.

CDR3 coding DNA: TGTGCCAGCAGCCCAGGACAGCCGCTCACTGAAGCTTTCTTT. Its translation: CASSPGQPLTEAFF. The chain links TRBV7-9 to TRBJ1-1; D is perhaps TRBD1 (6 bases). Trimming shortened V by 5 bases and J by 4 bases, and 14 bases separated the two germline ends. The CDR3 consists of 14 residues. Germline CDR1 and CDR2: SEHNR and FQNEAQ (reference sequence). Using reference TRBV7-9 and TRBJ1-1 for the parts outside the CDR3, the full variable domain is DTGVSQNPRHKITKRGQNVTFRCDPISEHNRLYWYRQTLGQGPEFLTYFQNEAQLEKSRLLSDRFSAERPKGSFSTLEIQRTEQGDSAMYLCASSPGQPLTEAFFGQGTRLTVV.

The chain uses TRBV10-3 and TRBJ1-2; perhaps TRBD1 as D (5 bases). The germline V and J ends were trimmed by 10 bases and 2 bases, with 17 bases remaining between them. The CDR3 consists of 14 residues. Germline V gene data show CDR1 as ENHRY and CDR2 as SYGVKD. For the CDR3, the DNA is TGTGCCACCAAGCCAGGGTTCTCCAACTATGGCTACACCTTC. Translation gives CATKPGFSNYGYTF.

This clone came up once. For the CDR3, the DNA is TGTGCCAGCAGTTTATTCAGGTTTAGCTCCTACGAGCAGTACTTC. Protein sequence: CASSLFRFSSYEQYF. The chain uses TRBV27 and TRBJ2-7, with D hard to call. The germline V and J ends were trimmed by 1 base and 0 bases, with 10 bases remaining between them. CDR1 is MNHEY and CDR2 is SMNVEV in the germline V gene (reference sequence). The CDR3 is 15 amino acids.